This T cell receptor beta chain comes out of a study of blood T cell repertoires in COVID-19. Whole-study context: Researchers got acute and convalescent COVID-19 samples from the United States, Italy and Spain.

Per the original methods: Nucleated cell number was recorded as an estimate derived from reference gene primer amplification. Some clones are missing from TCRdb's copy, which holds only in-frame ones; the method was immunoSEQ multiplex PCR. V and J calls and clone size are copied from that table; D and trimming were computed from the DNA. The data contain roughly 400,000 clones, about 88% of them singletons. CDR3 length: 12 residues. Germline loops: CDR1 MDHEN, CDR2 SYDVKM. Germline trimming cut 7 bases from V and 4 bases from J; bases unmatched to any gene: 3. Clinical history as reported by participants underpinned cohort assignment. Exposed study participants had met a COVID-19 case within 2 weeks before entry.

The sequence came from a woman younger than 30 who had been exposed to COVID-19. The sample consisted of PBMCs or T cells enriched from blood (not recorded which). The rearrangement links TRBV28 to TRBJ2-7; 8 bases are shared with TRBD1. The CDR3 region is CASNTGGYEQYF. The CDR3 region has the DNA TGTGCCAGCAATACAGGGGGATACGAGCAGTACTTC.